This T cell receptor beta chain was recorded in a study of Graves' ophthalmopathy and Graves' hyperthyroidism. Study details: Untreated patients at initial diagnosis provided peripheral blood.

Beta-chain TCR CDR3 regions were amplified from RNA transcripts. An initial RT-PCR round employing HTBI primers preceded a second-round multiplex PCR. TCRdb re-derived calls from the multiplex PCR reads in MiXCR, one entry per CDR3 protein. The sample has 45,000 to 60,000 distinct CDR3 sequences; approximately 52% are singletons. Trimming cost V 3 bases and J 11 bases, with 21 bases left between them. CDR3 length: 15 residues. In germline, CDR1 is SGHTA, CDR2 FQGTGA. The diagnostic workup employed clinical symptoms, serum thyroxine, TRAb, thyroid ultrasound and orbital computed tomography. The sample consisted of peripheral blood. The V call is TRBV7-3, the J call TRBJ2-3; TRBD2 might be the D (5 bases). The receptor was derived from an adult woman with Graves' ophthalmopathy. The CDR3 DNA is TGTGCCAGCAGCTTTGGCCCTCCGGGGAACAATGAGCAGTATTTT. Translation: CASSFGPPGNNEQYF.